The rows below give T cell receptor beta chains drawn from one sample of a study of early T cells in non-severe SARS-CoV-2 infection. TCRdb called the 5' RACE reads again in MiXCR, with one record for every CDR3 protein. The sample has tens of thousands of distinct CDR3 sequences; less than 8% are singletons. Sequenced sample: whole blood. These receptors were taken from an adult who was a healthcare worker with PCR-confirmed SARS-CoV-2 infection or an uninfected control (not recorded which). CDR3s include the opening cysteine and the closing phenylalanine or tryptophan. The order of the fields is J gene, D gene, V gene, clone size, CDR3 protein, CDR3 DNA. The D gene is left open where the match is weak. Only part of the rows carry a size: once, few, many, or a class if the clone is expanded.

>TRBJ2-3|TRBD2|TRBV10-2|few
CASRLAGGPTDTQYF
TGCGCCAGCAGACTAGCGGGGGGACCCACAGATACGCAGTATTTT
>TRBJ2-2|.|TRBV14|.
CASSQSPAVENTGELFF
TGTGCCAGCAGCCAATCCCCGGCGGTCGAAAACACCGGGGAGCTGTTTTTT
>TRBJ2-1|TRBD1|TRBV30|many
CAWSGVTLWGQVRVF
TGTGCCTGGAGTGGTGTAACATTGTGGGGACAGGTTAGAGTCTTC
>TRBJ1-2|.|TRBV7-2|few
CASSLTWQGYSYTF
TGTGCCAGCAGCTTAACGTGGCAGGGCTATAGCTACACCTTC
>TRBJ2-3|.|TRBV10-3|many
CAISEPGGTDTQYF
TGTGCCATCAGTGAACCAGGGGGCACAGATACGCAGTATTTT
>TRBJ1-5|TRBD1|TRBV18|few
CASSLTGGSGQPQHF
TGTGCCAGCTCCCTGACAGGGGGCAGTGGTCAGCCCCAGCATTTT
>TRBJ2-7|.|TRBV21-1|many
CASSKPRDRGSYEQYF
TGTGCCAGCAGCAAACCCCGGGACAGGGGGTCCTACGAGCAGTACTTC
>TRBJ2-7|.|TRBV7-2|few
CASSLSLRNSYEQYF
TGTGCCAGCAGCTTAAGTCTTCGGAATTCCTACGAGCAGTACTTC
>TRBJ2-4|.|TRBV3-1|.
CASSLGRLAKNIQYF
TGTGCCAGCAGCCTCGGCAGACTAGCCAAAAACATTCAGTACTTC
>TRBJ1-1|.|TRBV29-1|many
CSVSNPTVMNTEAFF
TGCAGCGTTTCAAATCCCACAGTTATGAACACTGAAGCTTTCTTT
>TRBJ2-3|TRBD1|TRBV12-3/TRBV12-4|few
CASSKGDRSTDTQYF
TGTGCCAGCAGCAAAGGGGACAGAAGCACAGATACGCAGTATTTT
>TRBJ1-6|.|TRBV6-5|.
CASTPARLNSPLHF
TGTGCCAGCACCCCGGCACGCTTGAATTCACCCCTCCACTTT
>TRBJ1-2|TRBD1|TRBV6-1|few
CASSRKQGADYGYTF
TGTGCCAGCAGCCGAAAACAGGGGGCAGACTATGGCTACACCTTC
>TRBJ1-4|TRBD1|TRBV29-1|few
CSVGDRNEKLFF
TGCAGCGTTGGGGACAGAAATGAAAAACTGTTTTTT
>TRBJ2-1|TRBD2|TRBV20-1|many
CSARGLAGYNEQFF
TGCAGTGCTAGAGGACTAGCGGGGTACAATGAGCAGTTCTTC
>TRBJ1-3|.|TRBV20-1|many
CSARDEEKLSGNTIYF
TGCAGTGCTAGAGATGAAGAGAAACTCTCTGGAAACACCATATATTTT
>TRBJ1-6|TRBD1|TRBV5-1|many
CASRRTGTGNSPLHF
TGCGCCAGCAGGCGAACCGGGACAGGGAATTCACCCCTCCACTTT
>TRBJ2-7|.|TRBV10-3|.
CAISAGAGTYEQYF
TGTGCCATCAGTGCTGGAGCGGGCACCTACGAGCAGTACTTC
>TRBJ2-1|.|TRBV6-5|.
CAAGRKAYNEQFF
TGTGCCGCGGGGCGGAAGGCCTACAATGAGCAGTTCTTC
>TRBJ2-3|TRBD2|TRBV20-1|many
CSAETSGRSVGTDTQYF
TGCAGTGCTGAGACTAGCGGGAGAAGCGTCGGCACAGATACGCAGTATTTT
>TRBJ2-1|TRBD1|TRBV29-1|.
CSAARNSQGAILGNEQFF
TGCAGCGCTGCAAGAAATTCCCAGGGGGCGATTCTGGGCAATGAGCAGTTCTTC
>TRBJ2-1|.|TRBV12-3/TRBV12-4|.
CASSLSGGKLGEQFF
TGTGCCAGCAGTTTGTCAGGAGGAAAGTTGGGGGAGCAGTTCTTC